One sample yielded the 20 T cell receptor delta chains listed below, sequenced in a study of γδ T cells in repeated Plasmodium falciparum infection. Gammadelta T cells were flow-sorted from PBMC into Vgamma9/Vdelta2+ and Vdelta2-negative populations for bulk analysis. TCRdb called clones from the multiplex PCR reads again using CATT. The sample holds 70,000 to 95,000 delta-chain clones, 1.4% to 1.5% seen once. The source material was gamma-delta T cells from blood. Source of these receptors: a pool of human donors (malaria-infected and uninfected, not separated).

This clone was seen more than once but under ten times. Since a far larger clone is one base different, this is likely a read error. Other DNA sequences of this sample code for an identical CDR3. This chain links TRDV2 with TRDJ1, with 7 bases fitting TRDD3. TCRdb carries no J gene annotation; the J gene was assigned here by matching the DNA with germline. V was pared by 0 bases and J by 2 bases, with 17 bases of the junction left unmatched. This CDR3 has 19 amino acids. Looked up from germline, CDR1 is GEAIGNYY and CDR2 is EKD. CDR3 DNA sequence: TGTGCCTGTGACACCGTAGGGCTGGGGGCACATTCTTATACCGATAAACTCATCTTT. Protein sequence: CACDTVGLGAHSYTDKLIF.

In this sample, this clone turned up a few times. TCRdb's protein, taken from a much larger clone, differs from this DNA's translation at residue 17, likely owing to a read error; the protein displayed comes from the DNA. J is TRDJ1 and V is TRDV1, with 11 positions matching TRDD3. This CDR3 region has 19 residues. Looked up from germline, CDR1 is TSWWSYY and CDR2 is QGS. In nucleotides, the CDR3 is TGTGCTCTTGTGAATAGGGTTCCGGTCTGGGGGATACCGGCCGATAAACGCATCTTT. Its protein is CALVNRVPVWGIPADKRIF.

A note on this clone: With only one base between it and a far larger clone, this is likely a read error. The same CDR3 can be traced to other DNA sequences in this sample. This chain joins TRDV1 and TRDJ1; 9 positions agree with TRDD3. The J gene was missing in TCRdb and was found by matching the end of the DNA to germline. The V and J ends lost 3 bases and 1 base, in that order; junction bases with no gene match: 21. Germline V gives CDR1 TSWWSYY, CDR2 QGS. CDR3 size: 21 residues. Here the CDR3 DNA reads TGTGCTCTTGGGGACCCCCCTAGAGGGCTAGGGGATACGATGCGCACCGATAAACTCATCTTT. Translation gives CALGDPPRGLGDTMRTDKLIF.

This clone showed up just a few times. This DNA's translation differs at residue 9 from TCRdb's protein, which comes from a much larger clone; a read error is likely, and the protein shown is translated from the DNA. The gene calls are TRDV1 and TRDJ1, with TRDD2 matching over 8 bases. TCRdb leaves out the J gene; it was filled in here by matching the DNA to germline. Germline V gene sequence: CDR1 TSWWSYY, CDR2 QGS. This CDR3 comprises 16 residues. The CDR3 spells CALGKLPTWMGSKLIF. For the CDR3, the DNA is TGTGCTCTTGGGAAACTTCCTACTTGGATGGGGAGTAAACTCATCTTT.

The table lists this clone with many counts. TCRdb has a much larger clone's protein, which differs at residue 4 from the translation of this DNA, likely because of a read error; what is shown is the protein translated from the DNA. V gene TRDV1 combines with J gene TRDJ1; D possibly corresponds to TRDD3 (5 bases). The CDR3 contains 20 residues. Germline CDR1 reads TSWWSYY; CDR2 reads QGS. The chain's CDR3 is CALEEWGTPTDNPGTDKLIF. The CDR3 bases are TGTGCTCTTGAGGAATGGGGTACTCCGACGGATAACCCCGGCACCGATAAACTCATCTTT.

To note about this clone: The translation of this DNA and the TCRdb protein of a much larger clone differ at residue 19, probably owing to a read error; the protein shown here is translated from the DNA. The genes are TRDV1 and TRDJ1; 12 nucleotides agree with TRDD3. The J gene comes from matching the DNA to germline here; TCRdb lacks it. CDR1 and CDR2 from the germline V gene are TSWWSYY and QGS. The CDR3 contains 23 residues. The CDR3, as DNA: TGTGCTCTTGGGGAGCATGTAACCTACCCGGGGAACTGGGGGATACTGTACACCGGTAAACTCATCTTT. Translation gives CALGEHVTYPGNWGILYTGKLIF.

Concerning this clone: A far larger clone is only one base removed, so a read error is likely. The same CDR3 is also encoded by other DNA sequences in this sample. This rearrangement joins TRDV1 to TRDJ1; tentatively, D is TRDD2 (6 bases). The J gene comes from matching the DNA to germline here; TCRdb lacks it. Germline CDR1 TSWWSYY, CDR2 QGS. V shed 5 bases and J shed 0 bases, with 31 bases lying between them. The CDR3 is made up of 21 amino acids. The CDR3 spells CALGKKSMAFRRSPYTDKLIF. As DNA, the CDR3 is TGTGCTCTTGGGAAGAAAAGTATGGCCTTCCGACGGAGCCCGTACACCGATAAACTCATCTTT.

As regards this clone: TCRdb's protein for this DNA is that of a much larger clone and differs from the translation at residue 6, likely a read error; the protein shown is the DNA translation. This sequence joins TRDV1 and TRDJ1; D remains ambiguous. The J gene was not available in TCRdb and was assigned here by matching the DNA to germline segments. The CDR3 extends over 15 amino acids. Deletions cut 5 bases from V and 4 bases from J, with 17 bases between. The germline gives CDR1 TSWWSYY, CDR2 QGS. The CDR3 is CALGLVYLHRDKLIF. The CDR3, as DNA: TGTGCTCTTGGGTTAGTCTACCTCCACCGCGATAAACTCATCTTT.

In its sample, this clone was seen many times. Only one base separates this from a far larger clonotype, so it likely reflects a read error. This specimen includes other DNA sequences encoding the same CDR3. The chain couples TRDV2 to TRDJ3; TRDD3 matches at 9 bases. The CDR3 spans 17 residues. Germline values: CDR1 GEAIGNYY, CDR2 EKD. V lost 3 bases to trimming and J lost 1 base; unmatched junction nucleotides: 3. The CDR3: CACDSTGGSWDTRQMFF. In nucleotides, the CDR3 is TGTGCCTGTGACTCCACTGGGGGATCCTGGGACACCCGACAGATGTTTTTC.

As for this clone: The protein held in TCRdb is that of a much larger clone and does not match this DNA's translation at residue 5, likely because of a read error; the protein shown is translated from the DNA. The chain recombines TRDV1 with TRDJ1; TRDD3 might be the D (5 bases). The J gene, not given by TCRdb, was assigned here from a germline match of the nucleotide sequence. V was clipped by 4 bases and J by 3 bases, with 18 bases between them. The CDR3 is made up of 16 amino acids. Per the germline V gene, CDR1 is TSWWSYY and CDR2 is QGS. The CDR3 protein is CALGGRGSCRSDKLIF. The CDR3 nucleotides read TGTGCTCTTGGGGGACGGGGGTCCTGCCGTTCCGATAAACTCATCTTT.

This clone occurred a few times. The mismatch at residue 3 between this DNA's translation and the TCRdb protein of a much larger clone likely reflects a read error; the protein shown is translated from the DNA. V and J are TRDV1 and TRDJ1; TRDD3 might be the D (6 bases). The J gene is not listed in TCRdb, so it was assigned here from a DNA match to germline. The CDR3 is 23 residues long. Looked up from germline, CDR1 is TSWWSYY and CDR2 is QGS. The CDR3: CAPGEPLIPRPLPYYRRPDKLIF. In nucleotides, the CDR3 is TGTGCTCCTGGGGAACCTTTGATTCCCCGTCCGTTGCCATACTACCGTCGTCCCGATAAACTCATCTTT.

This clone was seen a handful of times. The protein TCRdb gives is from a much larger clone and does not agree with this DNA's translation at residue 11, likely a read error; the protein shown here comes from the DNA. The chain uses TRDV1 and TRDJ1, with 7 bases aligning to TRDD3. CDR1 is TSWWSYY and CDR2 is QGS in the germline V gene. The CDR3 runs to 16 residues. The CDR3, as DNA: TGTGCTCTTGTGGACCCATACTGGGGCTACGCCGATAAACTCATCTTC. As protein: CALVDPYWGYADKLIF.

Points on this clone: Only one base separates this from a far larger clonotype, so it likely reflects a read error. This specimen includes other DNA sequences encoding the same CDR3. This chain connects TRDV1 to TRDJ1; 11 nucleotides agree with TRDD3. The CDR3 sequence is 18 residues long. Per germline, CDR1 TSWWSYY and CDR2 QGS. CDR3 nucleotide sequence: TGCGCTCTTGGGGAACATAAGTACTGGGGGATAAGCACCGATAAACTCATCTTT. It encodes CALGEHKYWGISTDKLIF.

This clone was found a few times. A far larger clone lies a single base away; this is likely a read error. This sample includes further DNA sequences coding for the same CDR3. The V gene call reads TRDV1; no J gene was called; the DNA was not compared with TRDD3, the D call given in the table. The length of the CDR3 is 20 residues. Looked up from germline, CDR1 is TSWWSYY and CDR2 is QGS. The DNA of the CDR3 is TGTGCTCTTGGGGAACTTATTCCTACTCGGATACTGGGGACCACCGATAAACTCATCTTC. This translates into CALGELIPTRILGTTDKLIF.

Points on this clone: The mismatch at residue 17 between this DNA's translation and the TCRdb protein of a much larger clone likely reflects a read error; the protein shown is translated from the DNA. The CDR3 DNA follows: TGTGCTCTTGGGGAACCCCCCTTCCCCTCAATCGGGGGATACGGGGCCAATAAACTCATCTTT. It translates to CALGEPPFPSIGGYGANKLIF. This chain joins TRDV1 and TRDJ1; TRDD3 matches 10 bases. TCRdb supplies no J gene; here it was assigned by aligning the nucleotide sequence to germline. The CDR3 is 21 amino acids. V shed 1 base, J shed 6 bases, and the junction held 23 bases outside the gene matches. In germline, CDR1 is TSWWSYY, CDR2 QGS.

The sample holds a few counts of this clone. A read error is the likely source, as a far larger clone sits one nucleotide away. The sample contains more than one DNA sequence encoding this CDR3. The chain uses TRDV2 and TRDJ3, with TRDD3 matching over 9 bases. CDR3 length equals 17 residues. CDR1 and CDR2 (germline): GEAIGNYY, EKD. CDR3 DNA sequence: TGCGCCTGTGACTGGGGGACTTACTCCTGGGACACCCGACAGATGTTTTTC. As protein: CACDWGTYSWDTRQMFF.

This clone has more than one count but fewer than ten. A read error is likely here: a far larger clone is one base away. This same CDR3 is encoded by further DNA sequences in the sample. The chain recombines TRDV1 with TRDJ1, with a weak D call TRDD3 (5 bases). The V gene lost 3 bases and the J gene lost 2 bases, with 22 bases spanning the gap. The CDR3 runs 18 residues. Germline CDR1 and CDR2: TSWWSYY and QGS. This CDR3 is CALGELIATGKKTDKLIF. CDR3 bases: TGTGCTCTTGGGGAGCTAATCGCCACGGGGAAGAAGACCGATAAACTCATCTTT.

Comment on this clone: This DNA's translation differs at residue 11 from TCRdb's protein, which comes from a much larger clone; a read error is likely, and the protein shown is translated from the DNA. The V call is TRDV1, the J call TRDJ1, with 12 bases that match TRDD3. Here the J gene was assigned by germline matching of the DNA, as TCRdb has none. The CDR3 length is 20 residues. V lost 5 bases, J lost 0 bases, and 16 bases stayed unmatched. Germline V gene data show CDR1 as TSWWSYY and CDR2 as QGS. CDR3 in amino acids: CALGLFTGGYSHSYTDKLIF. DNA for the CDR3: TGTGCTCTTGGGCTTTTTACTGGGGGATACAGCCATTCGTACACCGATAAACTCATCTTT.

This clone has a count of ten or more. V usage is TRDV1 and J usage is TRDJ1; tentatively, D is TRDD3 (6 bases). TCRdb offers no J gene call, so here the DNA was matched to germline to obtain one. Germline-derived CDR1 and CDR2 are TSWWSYY and QGS. The CDR3 consists of 25 residues. V lost 0 bases to trimming and J lost 5 bases, with 43 bases between them. Written as DNA, the CDR3 is TGTGCTCTTGGGGAACTATTGCTCCTAACTCATCCTGGGGCCATGGTTAGGGCCATGGTGGATAAACTCATCTTT. Translated, it gives CALGELLLLTHPGAMVRAMVDKLIF.

On this clone: TCRdb's listed protein matches a much larger clone and diverges from this DNA's translation at residue 16, likely through a read error; the protein shown comes from the DNA. The V and J genes are TRDV1 and TRDJ1; D might be TRDD3 (5 bases). As TCRdb names no J gene, one was assigned here on the basis of a DNA match to germline. V was cut by 2 bases and J by 3 bases, with 31 bases left in between. Germline CDR1 reads TSWWSYY; CDR2 reads QGS. The CDR3 runs to 21 residues. In DNA, the CDR3 is TGTGCTCTTGGGGAAGGGATGACCCGACGGACCTCCAGACGGTACGCCGATAAACTCATCTTT. As protein: CALGEGMTRRTSRRYADKLIF.